The entry below describes one TCR beta chain. Antigen unknown. This CDR3 comprises 16 residues. With V trimmed by 0 bases and J by 6 bases, 9 bases remained unmatched. Germline assignment: CDR1 SGHNT and CDR2 YYREEE (reference sequence). These data originate in a study of shared clonotypes between healthy human individuals. Subsets obtained from CD4+ cells comprised CD45RA+ naive and CD45RA-negative memory cells. General study findings and limits: Represented diversity (both genetic and exposure-history) was limited by the small number of donors. Approximately 4.9% of naive CD4 clonotypes were shared across several donors. Among non-shared clonotypes, generation probabilities were lower than among those shared by all four donors.

Sequencing was performed with immunoSEQ multiplex PCR; in TCRdb, only in-frame clones are kept and a portion is missing. The sample lists roughly 2.4 million clones; approximately 94% were seen once. The chain links TRBV5-4 to TRBJ2-7, with 10 bases aligning to TRBD2. The sequencing input was naive CD4+ T cells sorted from blood. Specified subset: CD45RA+ positively selected. The sequence was obtained from a young man in good health. CDR3 DNA: TGTGCCAGCAGCTTGGGTGGTAGCGGGGGGATCGGCGAGCAGTACTTC. This translates into CASSLGGSGGIGEQYF.